Listed below are T cell receptor beta chains from one sample, sequenced in a study of T-cell memory formation after mild COVID-19. TCRdb re-called the 5' RACE reads with MiXCR, one entry per CDR3 protein. In the table there are some 160,000 distinct CDR3 sequences, 10% to 15% of which are singletons. Sequencing was carried out using PBMCs or a T cell subset sorted from them (not recorded which). Receptors were obtained from a man between 18 and 29 years old who had mild COVID-19 (a few samples of this study predate the infection). Cell type and time point are not known. The CDR3 runs from the conserved cysteine through the conserved F or W. D genes are given only for firm matches. Not every row has a clone size; where given, it reads once, few, many or a size class.

j_call v_call d_call clone_size cdr3_nt cdr3_aa
TRBJ1-1 TRBV29-1 . . TGCAGCGTTAATCGAGGGGCCACGGGCACTGAAGCTTTCTTT CSVNRGATGTEAFF
TRBJ2-1 TRBV9 TRBD1 few TGTGCCAGCAGCGCTAGACAGGGGGGGTACAATGAGCAGTTCTTC CASSARQGGYNEQFF
TRBJ2-7 TRBV18 . . TGTGCCAGCTCACCTGAGGGCTACGAGCAGTACTTC CASSPEGYEQYF
TRBJ2-6 TRBV5-1 . . TGCGCCAGCAGCAGGGGGAACAGTGTCTCTGGGGCCAACGTCCTGACTTTC CASSRGNSVSGANVLTF
TRBJ2-2 TRBV11-1 . few TGTGCCAGCAGCTTATACGAAACCGGGGAGCTGTTTTTT CASSLYETGELFF
TRBJ1-6 TRBV20-1 . few TGCAGTGCTAGATCTCTCGGAGGGGGAGGTTCACCCCTCCACTTT CSARSLGGGGSPLHF
TRBJ2-1 TRBV4-3 TRBD2 few TGCGCCAGCAGCCAACCTAGCGGGGGGATCAATGAGCAGTTCTTC CASSQPSGGINEQFF
TRBJ2-4 TRBV2 . . TGTGCCAGCAGCCTGGCCCCCCTGCGAGCCAAAAACATTCAGTACTTC CASSLAPLRAKNIQYF
TRBJ2-4 TRBV18 . . TGTGCCAGCTCCCAAGGGGTGCAGGACATTCAGTACTTC CASSQGVQDIQYF
TRBJ2-5 TRBV7-3 . many TGTGCCAGCAGCTTAACGTCCCCCGAAGAGACCCAGTACTTC CASSLTSPEETQYF
TRBJ2-3 TRBV20-1 . few TGCAGTGCTGGGACAAATTTGGGAAATACGCAGTATTTT CSAGTNLGNTQYF
TRBJ2-2 TRBV5-1 . few TGCGCCAGCAGCTTAGCCCCGAACACCGGGGAGCTGTTTTTT CASSLAPNTGELFF
TRBJ2-5 TRBV3-1 TRBD2 . TGTGCCAGCAGCCGCACTAGCGGGGAAGAGACCCAGTACTTC CASSRTSGEETQYF
TRBJ1-4 TRBV10-3 . . TGTGCCATCAGTGATAACATGCCAACTAATGAAAAACTGTTTTTT CAISDNMPTNEKLFF
TRBJ1-2 TRBV12-3/TRBV12-4 TRBD1 . TGTGCCAGCAGTTTACAGGGGGGCTATGGCTACACCTTC CASSLQGGYGYTF
TRBJ2-3 TRBV12-3/TRBV12-4 TRBD2 . TGTGCCAGCAGCTATAGACTAATTAGCGGGGGCCACGAAGATACGCAGTATTTT CASSYRLISGGHEDTQYF
TRBJ1-2 TRBV29-1 TRBD1 . TGCAGCGCCGGGGACCAGGGGGGCGGCTACACCTTC CSAGDQGGGYTF